This passage covers 26 T cell receptor beta chains from one sample sequenced in a study of T-cell reconstitution after alpha-beta-depleted transplantation in children. Preparation of the TCRbeta library involved a method that used unique molecular identifiers. TCRdb fed the PCR reads into MiXCR, producing one record per CDR3 protein. The profile shows some 460,000 distinct CDR3 sequences, around 15% of them singletons. The material was PBMCs, mostly from graft donor cells, obtained 360 days after TCRalphabeta/CD19-depleted stem cell transplant. These receptors came from a boy under three years old who had a stem cell transplant for Wiskott-Aldrich syndrome, so the T cells may come from the graft donor.

The chain recombines TRBV5-5 with TRBJ1-4, with D tentatively TRBD1 (6 bases). The CDR3 totals 16 residues. Germline V lookup: CDR1 SGHKS, CDR2 YYEKEE (reference sequence). The V and J ends lost 2 bases and 8 bases respectively, with 19 bases between them. The CDR3 sequence is CASSFMDSAFEEKLFF. The CDR3 DNA reads TGTGCCAGCAGCTTTATGGACAGCGCGTTTGAGGAAAAACTGTTTTTT.

The genes are TRBV29-1 and TRBJ2-5; TRBD2 aligns across 10 bases. The CDR3 is 16 amino acids. The V gene end was trimmed by 0 bases and the J gene end by 3 bases; junction bases not matched to a gene: 7. The germline gives CDR1 SQVTM, CDR2 ANQGSEA. This CDR3 is CSVEDAFGLAEETQYF. The CDR3 DNA reads as TGCAGCGTTGAAGATGCCTTCGGACTAGCGGAAGAGACCCAGTACTTC.

V and J are TRBV12-3 or TRBV12-4 and TRBJ2-5; 7 positions agree with TRBD2. Trimming removed 3 bases from V and 3 bases from J; junction bases left unmatched: 4. The CDR3 spans 14 residues. The CDR3 loop is CASSFELAKETQYF. The CDR3 bases are TGTGCCAGCAGTTTCGAACTAGCGAAAGAGACCCAGTACTTC.

This clonotype has at least ten counts. The J gene is TRBJ1-2, the V gene TRBV10-3; D is unclear. Per the germline V gene, CDR1 is ENHRY and CDR2 is SYGVKD. This CDR3 contains 14 residues. Trimming shortened V by 4 bases and J by 4 bases, and 13 bases separated the two germline ends. In DNA, the CDR3 is TGTGCCATCAGTGCACCGGAGTCGGCCTATGGCTACACCTTC. Amino acids: CAISAPESAYGYTF.

As to this clonotype: One end of the junction is discordant with germline, which a read error may explain. This chain connects TRBV7-2 to TRBJ2-1; TRBD2 aligns across 8 bases. CDR1 and CDR2 from the germline V gene are SGHTA and FQGNSA. This CDR3 comprises 16 residues. The CDR3 bases are TGTGCCAGCAGCCGACAAAGCGGGAGTCTTCACAATGAGCATTTCTTC. It specifies CASSRQSGSLHNEHFF.

This clonotype has a handful of counts. The chain recombines TRBV5-5 with TRBJ1-4; the match to TRBD1 covers 8 bases. V gave up 0 bases and J gave up 11 bases; unmatched junction bases: 6. The CDR3 contains 14 residues. Per germline, CDR1 SGHKS and CDR2 YYEKEE (reference sequence). The chain's CDR3 is CASSLDGQGGKLFF. The CDR3 nucleotides are TGTGCCAGCAGCTTGGACGGACAGGGTGGGAAACTGTTTTTT.

The chain carries TRBV14 and TRBJ2-7, with D possibly called TRBD1 or TRBD2 (6 bases each). The CDR3 loop spans 12 amino acids. CDR1 is SGHDN, CDR2 FVKESK, per germline. The germline V and J ends were trimmed by 5 bases and 9 bases, with 14 bases remaining between them. CDR3 region: CASSAGGLWQYF. CDR3 sequence (DNA): TGTGCCAGCAGCGCCGGGGGCTTATGGCAGTACTTC.

In this sample, this clonotype turned up a few times. The CDR3: CASSSRATSYNEQFF. The CDR3 nucleotides read TGTGCCAGCAGCTCCCGGGCTACCTCCTACAATGAGCAGTTCTTC. The chain carries TRBV7-2 and TRBJ2-1; D is ambiguous. Trimming pared 4 bases from V and 0 bases from J, leaving 10 bases between. The germline V gene encodes CDR1 SGHTA and CDR2 FQGNSA. CDR3 length equals 15 residues.

The chain links TRBV4-3 to TRBJ1-2; D unresolved. V dropped 0 bases and J dropped 4 bases, with 9 bases sitting between them. Germline lookup yields CDR1 LGHNA and CDR2 YSLEER. The CDR3 length is 14 residues. The CDR3 nucleotides are TGCGCCAGCAGCCAAGAGCGGCAGCTCTATGGCTACACCTTC. Translated: CASSQERQLYGYTF.

This clonotype was seen a few times. V is TRBV12-5 and J is TRBJ2-7; unclear D gene. Germline loops: CDR1 LGHNT, CDR2 FRNRAP. Deletions cut 5 bases from V and 0 bases from J, with 11 bases between. This CDR3 comprises 14 residues. CDR3: CASGAVSPSYEQYF. The CDR3 coding sequence is TGTGCTAGTGGTGCAGTATCCCCCTCCTACGAGCAGTACTTC.

This clonotype has a handful of counts. This sequence joins TRBV10-2 and TRBJ2-7; 7 bases fit TRBD1. Germline CDR1 WSHSY, CDR2 SAAADI. The CDR3 has 17 amino acids. Trimming removed 3 bases from V and 4 bases from J; junction bases left unmatched: 15. The CDR3 DNA is TGCGCCAGCAGTGACCCTCGGACAGGACCCCTCCTATACGAGCAGTACTTC. It translates to CASSDPRTGPLLYEQYF.

In this sample, this clonotype turned up many times. The CDR3 bases are TGTGCCAGCAGCCCCCCTAGCGGTCAAGAGACCCAGTACTTC. As protein: CASSPPSGQETQYF. The chain combines TRBV6-1 with TRBJ2-5; TRBD2 aligns across 7 bases. V lost 6 bases to trimming and J lost 2 bases; unmatched junction nucleotides: 6. The CDR3 loop spans 14 amino acids. Germline assignment: CDR1 MNHNS and CDR2 SASEGT.

The gene calls are TRBV21-1 and TRBJ2-1; the table's D call, TRBD1, was not checked against the DNA. TRBV21-1 is a listed pseudogene. This CDR3 has 16 amino acids. CDR3 residues: CASSPLIRVTYNEQFF. The CDR3 nucleotides are TGTGCCAGCAGCCCCCTCATCCGGGTAACCTACAATGAGCAGTTCTTC.

The chain couples TRBV5-1 to TRBJ2-1; 15 bases line up with TRBD2. The CDR3 spans 22 residues. V gave up 1 base and J gave up 1 base; unmatched junction bases: 15. CDR1 is SGHRS, CDR2 YFSETQ, per germline. In nucleotides, the CDR3 is TGCGCCAGCAGCTTGCCCATGACCGGGACTAGCGGGGGGCGCCCTTCCTACAATGAGCAGTTCTTC. Protein product: CASSLPMTGTSGGRPSYNEQFF.

This clonotype was counted a few times. This chain links TRBV10-3 with TRBJ2-1; D is perhaps TRBD1 (6 bases). This CDR3 spans 11 amino acids. Germline V gene sequence: CDR1 ENHRY, CDR2 SYGVKD. With 3 bases removed from V and 9 bases from J, the gap between germline ends came to 6 bases. CDR3 DNA: TGTGCCATCAGTGACAGGGGTGAGCAGTTCTTC. The encoded protein is CAISDRGEQFF.

This clonotype was counted only a few times. This chain uses TRBV20-1 with TRBJ2-1; D might be TRBD2 (6 bases). V dropped 5 bases and J dropped 8 bases, with 13 bases sitting between them. The CDR3 extends over 12 amino acids. Germline loops: CDR1 DFQATT, CDR2 SNEGSKA (reference sequence). The CDR3 loop is CSAPPTRYEQFF. CDR3 bases: TGCAGTGCTCCTCCGACTAGGTATGAGCAGTTCTTC.

The CDR3 DNA reads as TGTGCCAGCAGCTTAGTTTTAGCAGTAAACAATGAGCAGTTCTTC. This gives the protein CASSLVLAVNNEQFF. The chain employs TRBV7-9 and TRBJ2-1; D uncertain. The CDR3 runs 15 residues. The germline V gene encodes CDR1 SEHNR and CDR2 FQNEAQ (reference sequence). The V gene lost 1 base and the J gene lost 5 bases, with 12 bases spanning the gap.

This clonotype was detected only a few times. The CDR3 spells CASKNLVGTGGQETQYF. CDR3 in DNA: TGTGCCAGCAAGAACCTTGTCGGGACGGGGGGGCAAGAGACCCAGTACTTC. The chain is built from TRBV28 and TRBJ2-5; 8 bases are a match to TRBD2. J was trimmed by 2 bases and V by 7 bases; bases with no gene match: 15. Germline lookup yields CDR1 MDHEN and CDR2 SYDVKM. The CDR3 spans 17 residues.

The table lists this clonotype with a few counts. This rearrangement joins TRBV5-1 to TRBJ2-2; TRBD1 might be the D (6 bases). CDR3 length equals 16 residues. Germline V gene data show CDR1 as SGHRS and CDR2 as YFSETQ. V dropped 1 base and J dropped 4 bases, with 14 bases sitting between them. The CDR3 loop is CASSLPQQGPTGELFF. In DNA form, the CDR3 reads TGCGCCAGCAGCTTGCCCCAACAGGGCCCCACCGGGGAGCTGTTTTTT.

The chain is built from TRBV7-9 and TRBJ2-1; the match to TRBD2 covers 9 bases. Trimming cost V 10 bases and J 1 base; bases outside gene matches: 8. The V gene's germline CDR1 is SEHNR and CDR2 FQNEAQ (reference sequence). This CDR3 has 15 amino acids. This CDR3 is CAMGREGLSYNEQFF. The CDR3 DNA follows: TGTGCCATGGGGCGGGAGGGCCTTTCCTACAATGAGCAGTTCTTC.

The sample holds many counts of this clonotype. The V call is TRBV7-6, the J call TRBJ2-3; weak D call: TRBD1 (5 bases). This CDR3 has 13 residues. Trimming removed 1 base from V and 8 bases from J, with 10 bases in between. Germline values: CDR1 SGHVS, CDR2 FNYEAQ. CDR3 sequence: CASSLVTQGTQYF. The CDR3 bases are TGTGCCAGCAGCTTAGTGACCCAGGGTACGCAGTATTTT.

This clonotype has only a few counts. This rearrangement joins TRBV19 to TRBJ2-1, with D possibly being TRBD1 (6 bases). CDR1 and CDR2 from the germline V gene are LNHDA and SQIVND (reference sequence). Trimming stripped 3 bases from V and 2 bases from J, with 11 bases between. CDR3 size: 15 residues. The CDR3 nucleotides read TGTGCCAGTAGTATTACAGGGAGCACCTACAATGAGCAGTTCTTC. Protein sequence: CASSITGSTYNEQFF. Based on the CDR3 plus reference TRBV19 and TRBJ2-1, the full variable domain is DGGITQSPKYLFRKEGQNVTLSCEQNLNHDAMYWYRQDPGQGLRLIYYSQIVNDFQKGDIAEGYSVSREKKESFPLTVTSAQKNPTAFYLCASSITGSTYNEQFFGPGTRLTVL.

This clonotype was picked up a small number of times. This chain joins TRBV29-1 and TRBJ1-3, with 8 nucleotides matching TRBD1. This CDR3 region has 13 residues. Germline lookup yields CDR1 SQVTM and CDR2 ANQGSEA. V trimming: 1 base; J trimming: 4 bases; junction bases outside the gene matches: 0. The CDR3 here is CSVEAGGGNTIYF. The CDR3 DNA is TGCAGCGTTGAAGCAGGGGGCGGAAACACCATATATTTT.

The chain recombines TRBV4-1 with TRBJ2-7; the match to TRBD2 covers 10 bases. Germline assignment: CDR1 MGHRA and CDR2 YSYEKL. This CDR3 contains 18 residues. The V and J ends lost 1 base and 4 bases, in that order; junction bases with no gene match: 13. Here the CDR3 reads CASSQAPGASGSPYEQYF. As DNA, the CDR3 is TGCGCCAGCAGCCAAGCTCCCGGGGCTAGCGGGAGTCCGTACGAGCAGTACTTC.

The CDR3 coding sequence is TGCGCCAGCAGCTTGAGCTCACTAAGAGCCCTTAAATACAATGAGCAGTTCTTC. Translating gives CASSLSSLRALKYNEQFF. The V gene is TRBV5-1, the J gene TRBJ2-1; D unresolved. The CDR3 covers 18 residues. V was cut by 1 base and J by 4 bases, with 21 bases left in between. Germline V CDR1 and CDR2: SGHRS, YFSETQ.

The CDR3 sequence is CASSSDSPKNIQYF. The CDR3 DNA reads as TGCGCCAGCAGCTCGGACAGTCCCAAAAACATTCAGTACTTC. The V call is TRBV5-1, the J call TRBJ2-4, with D possibly being TRBD1 (6 bases). Germline CDR1 SGHRS, CDR2 YFSETQ. V was pared by 3 bases and J by 2 bases, with 9 bases between. CDR3 length equals 14 residues.